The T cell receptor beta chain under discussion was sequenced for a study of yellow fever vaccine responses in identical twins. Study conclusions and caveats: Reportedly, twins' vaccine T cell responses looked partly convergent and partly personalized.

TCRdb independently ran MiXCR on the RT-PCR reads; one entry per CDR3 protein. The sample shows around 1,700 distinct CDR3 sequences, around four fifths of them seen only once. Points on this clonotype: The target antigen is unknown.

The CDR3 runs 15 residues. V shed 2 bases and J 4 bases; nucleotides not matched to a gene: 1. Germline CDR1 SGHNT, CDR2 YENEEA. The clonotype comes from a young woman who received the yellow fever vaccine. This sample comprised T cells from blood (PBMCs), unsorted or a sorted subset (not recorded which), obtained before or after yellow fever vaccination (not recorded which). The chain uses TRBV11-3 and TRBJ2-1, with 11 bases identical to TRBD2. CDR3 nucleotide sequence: TGTGCCAGCAGCTTATGGACTAGCGGGTACAATGAGCAGTTCTTC. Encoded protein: CASSLWTSGYNEQFF.